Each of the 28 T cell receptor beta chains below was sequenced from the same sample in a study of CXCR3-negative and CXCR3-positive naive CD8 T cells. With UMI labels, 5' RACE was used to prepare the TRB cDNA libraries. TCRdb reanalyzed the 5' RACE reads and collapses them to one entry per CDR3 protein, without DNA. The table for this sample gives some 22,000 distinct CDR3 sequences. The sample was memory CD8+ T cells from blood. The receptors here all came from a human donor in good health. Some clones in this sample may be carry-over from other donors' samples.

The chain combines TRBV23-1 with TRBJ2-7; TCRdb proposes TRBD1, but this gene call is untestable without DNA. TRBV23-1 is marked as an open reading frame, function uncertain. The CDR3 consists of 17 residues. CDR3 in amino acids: CASSQLLQGAMVYEQYF.

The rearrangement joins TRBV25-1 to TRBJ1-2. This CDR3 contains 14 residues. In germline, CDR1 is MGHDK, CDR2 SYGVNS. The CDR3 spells CASSEYFGESGYTF.

CDR3 amino acids: CSARQMTDSYEQYF. The chain couples TRBV20-1 to TRBJ2-7; the TCRdb call, TRBD1, lacks DNA for checking. Germline lookup yields CDR1 DFQATT and CDR2 SNEGSKA (reference sequence). CDR3 length: 14 amino acids.

The CDR3 loop is CASSPAGSNTEAFF. The chain employs TRBV4-2 and TRBJ1-1. This CDR3 comprises 14 residues. In germline, CDR1 is LGHNA, CDR2 YNFKEQ.

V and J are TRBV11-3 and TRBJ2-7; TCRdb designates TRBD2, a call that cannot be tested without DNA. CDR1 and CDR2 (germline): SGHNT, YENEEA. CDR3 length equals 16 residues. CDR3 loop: CASSLDGTGGIYEQYF.

The chain's CDR3 is CATSGRENTGELFF. The rearrangement uses TRBV15 and TRBJ2-2; TCRdb lists TRBD2, though no DNA is available to test this call. The germline gives CDR1 LNHNV, CDR2 YYDKDF (reference sequence). The CDR3 loop spans 14 amino acids.

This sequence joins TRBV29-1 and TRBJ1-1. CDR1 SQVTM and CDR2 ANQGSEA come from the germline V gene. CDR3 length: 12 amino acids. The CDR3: CSVARMNTEAFF.

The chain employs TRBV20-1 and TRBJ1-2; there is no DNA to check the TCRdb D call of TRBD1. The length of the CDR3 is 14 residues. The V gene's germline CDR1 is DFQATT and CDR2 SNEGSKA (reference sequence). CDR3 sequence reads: CSASSGQVPSGYTF.

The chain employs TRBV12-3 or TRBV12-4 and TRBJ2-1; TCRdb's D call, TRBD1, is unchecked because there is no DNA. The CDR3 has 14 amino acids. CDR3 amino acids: CAPFSSRQGNEQFF.

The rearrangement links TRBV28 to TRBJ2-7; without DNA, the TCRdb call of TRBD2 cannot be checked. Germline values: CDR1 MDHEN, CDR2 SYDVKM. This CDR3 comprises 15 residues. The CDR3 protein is CASSALLAGVYEQYF. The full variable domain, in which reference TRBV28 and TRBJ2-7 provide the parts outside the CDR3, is DVKVTQSSRYLVKRTGEKVFLECVQDMDHENMFWYRQDPGLGLRLIYFSYDVKMKEKGDIPEGYSVSREKKERFSLILESASTNQTSMYLCASSALLAGVYEQYFGPGTRLTVT.

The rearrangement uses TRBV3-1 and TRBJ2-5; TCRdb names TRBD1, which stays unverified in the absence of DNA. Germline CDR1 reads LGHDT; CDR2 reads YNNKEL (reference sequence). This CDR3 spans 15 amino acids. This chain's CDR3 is CASSWGQGHQETQYF.

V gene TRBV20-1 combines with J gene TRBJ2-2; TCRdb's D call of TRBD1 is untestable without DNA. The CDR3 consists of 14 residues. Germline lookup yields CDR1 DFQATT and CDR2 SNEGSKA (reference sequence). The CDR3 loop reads CSARTGGDTGELFF.

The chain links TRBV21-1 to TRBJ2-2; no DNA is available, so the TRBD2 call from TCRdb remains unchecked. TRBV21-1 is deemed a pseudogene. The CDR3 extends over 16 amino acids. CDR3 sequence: CASSKDLWGLTGELFF.

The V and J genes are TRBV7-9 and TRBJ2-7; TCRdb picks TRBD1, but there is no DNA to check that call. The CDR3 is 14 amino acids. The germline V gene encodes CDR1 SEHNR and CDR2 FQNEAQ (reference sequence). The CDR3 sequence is CASRHRDGPYEQYF. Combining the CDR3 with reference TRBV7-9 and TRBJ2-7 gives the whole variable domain DTGVSQNPRHKITKRGQNVTFRCDPISEHNRLYWYRQTLGQGPEFLTYFQNEAQLEKSRLLSDRFSAERPKGSFSTLEIQRTEQGDSAMYLCASRHRDGPYEQYFGPGTRLTVT.

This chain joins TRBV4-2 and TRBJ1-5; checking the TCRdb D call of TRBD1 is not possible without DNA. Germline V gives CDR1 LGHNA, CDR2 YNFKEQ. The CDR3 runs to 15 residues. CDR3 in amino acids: CASSPQGEGNQPQHF.

The CDR3 here is CASSYEREGSYEQYF. V and J are TRBV27 and TRBJ2-7; the TRBD2 assignment by TCRdb is unverifiable without DNA. Germline CDR1 MNHEY, CDR2 SMNVEV (reference sequence). The CDR3 totals 15 residues.

The CDR3 region is CASSPGGAGELFF. This rearrangement joins TRBV7-2 to TRBJ2-2; the TRBD1 assignment by TCRdb is unverifiable without DNA. The CDR3 spans 13 residues. Germline CDR1 and CDR2: SGHTA and FQGNSA.

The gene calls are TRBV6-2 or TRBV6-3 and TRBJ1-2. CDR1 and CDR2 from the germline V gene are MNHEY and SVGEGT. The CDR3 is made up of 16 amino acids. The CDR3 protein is CASSDPGTTWSYGYTF.

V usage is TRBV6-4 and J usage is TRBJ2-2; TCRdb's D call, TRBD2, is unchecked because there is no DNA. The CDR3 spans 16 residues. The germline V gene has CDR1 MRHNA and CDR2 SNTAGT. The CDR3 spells CASSAGTSRPTGELFF.

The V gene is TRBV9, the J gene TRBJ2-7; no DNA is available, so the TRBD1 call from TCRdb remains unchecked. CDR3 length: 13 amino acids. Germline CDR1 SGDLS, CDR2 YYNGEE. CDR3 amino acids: CASSGGPSYEQYF. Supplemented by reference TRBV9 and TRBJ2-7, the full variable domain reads DSGVTQTPKHLITATGQRVTLRCSPRSGDLSVYWYQQSLDQGLQFLIQYYNGEERAKGNILERFSAQQFPDLHSELNLSSLELGDSALYFCASSGGPSYEQYFGPGTRLTVT.

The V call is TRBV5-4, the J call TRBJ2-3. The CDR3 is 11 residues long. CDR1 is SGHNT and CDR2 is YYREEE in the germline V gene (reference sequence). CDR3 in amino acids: CASSMEDTQYF.

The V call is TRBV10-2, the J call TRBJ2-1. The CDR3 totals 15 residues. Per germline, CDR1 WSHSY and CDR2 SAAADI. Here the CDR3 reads CASSETTDPYNEQFF.

The CDR3 reads CASSLTAPTGPNTEAFF. The chain combines TRBV7-2 with TRBJ1-1; the TCRdb call, TRBD1, lacks DNA for checking. Germline values: CDR1 SGHTA, CDR2 FQGNSA. The CDR3 is made up of 17 amino acids.

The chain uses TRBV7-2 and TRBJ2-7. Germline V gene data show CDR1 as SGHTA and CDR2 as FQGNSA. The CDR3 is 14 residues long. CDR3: CASHFALGPYEQYF. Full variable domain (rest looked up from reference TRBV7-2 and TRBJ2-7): GAGVSQSPSNKVTEKGKDVELRCDPISGHTALYWYRQSLGQGLEFLIYFQGNSAPDKSGLPSDRFSAERTGGSVSTLTIQRTQQEDSAVYLCASHFALGPYEQYFGPGTRLTVT.

CDR3 in amino acids: CASRDREQFTDTQYF. The chain has TRBV12-3 or TRBV12-4 and TRBJ2-3; no DNA is available, so the TRBD1 call from TCRdb remains unchecked. This CDR3 is 15 amino acids long.

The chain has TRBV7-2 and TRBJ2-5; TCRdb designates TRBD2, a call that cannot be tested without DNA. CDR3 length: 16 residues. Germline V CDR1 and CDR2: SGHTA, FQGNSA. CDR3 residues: CASSLLSTSILETQYF.

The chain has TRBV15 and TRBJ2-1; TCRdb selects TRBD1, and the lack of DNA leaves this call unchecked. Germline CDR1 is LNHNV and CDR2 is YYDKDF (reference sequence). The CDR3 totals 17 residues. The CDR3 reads CATSRDEGTGFGYEQFF.

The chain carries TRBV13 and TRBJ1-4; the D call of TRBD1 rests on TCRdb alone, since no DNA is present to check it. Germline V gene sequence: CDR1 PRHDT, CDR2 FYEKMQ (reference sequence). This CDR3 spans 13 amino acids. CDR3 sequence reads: CASRDITNEKLFF. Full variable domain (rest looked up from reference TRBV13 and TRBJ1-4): AAGVIQSPRHLIKEKRETATLKCYPIPRHDTVYWYQQGPGQDPQFLISFYEKMQSDKGSIPDRFSAQQFSDYHSELNMSSLELGDSALYFCASRDITNEKLFFGSGTQLSVL.